These 8 T cell receptor beta chains share one sample of origin, sequenced in a study of T-cell reconstitution after alpha-beta-depleted transplantation in children (dated by TCRdb to about 2016). Receptor libraries were prepared by PCR. The sequencer was an Illumina HiSeq 2500. Molecular barcoding was employed in the preparation of TCR libraries, with unique molecular identifiers being used to normalize TCRbeta repertoire quantification. TCRdb ran its own pipeline on the public reads, namely fastp trimming at Q25 and MiXCR clone calling, and kept in-frame beta chains. When rows share a CDR3 protein, they turn into one entry using the most common DNA and genes. This sample lists about 340,000 distinct CDR3 sequences; 10% to 13% were detected once. The biggest ten clones account for 2% to 2.5% of the sample. Sequenced here: PBMCs from the stem cell graft donor, sampled from the stem cell graft. The receptors stem from a human donor who donated a stem cell graft to a child with acute lymphoblastic leukemia.

This clonotype was recorded many times. The gene calls are TRBV11-2 and TRBJ2-1; the D gene is possibly TRBD2 (5 bases). The CDR3 loop spans 16 amino acids. The ends were cut back, 3 bases at V and 4 bases at J, with 16 bases in the middle. Germline V CDR1 and CDR2: SGHAT, FQNNGV. DNA for the CDR3: TGTGCCAGCAGCTTGGTGGCGGGTGACCCTTACAATGAGCAGTTCTTC. Translated, it gives CASSLVAGDPYNEQFF.

The sample holds many counts of this clonotype. CDR3 DNA: TGTGCCAGCAGCGCTCGGGACAGGGCTAACACTGAAGCTTTCTTT. The encoded protein is CASSARDRANTEAFF. J is TRBJ1-1 and V is TRBV11-2, with 9 bases fitting TRBD1. CDR3 length: 15 amino acids. Germline loops: CDR1 SGHAT, CDR2 FQNNGV. The trim removed 5 bases at V and 2 bases at J, leaving 6 bases unmatched.

V usage is TRBV6-5 and J usage is TRBJ2-7; D uncertain. The CDR3 runs 12 residues. Germline V lookup: CDR1 MNHEY, CDR2 SVGAGI. Trimming pared 2 bases from V and 5 bases from J, leaving 7 bases between. This CDR3 is CASSYPPDEQYF. The CDR3 nucleotides read TGTGCCAGCAGTTACCCACCGGACGAGCAGTACTTC.

This clonotype was counted only a few times. The chain carries TRBV9 and TRBJ2-7; 9 nucleotides agree with TRBD1. The germline gives CDR1 SGDLS, CDR2 YYNGEE. V lost 0 bases, J lost 2 bases, and 6 bases stayed unmatched. The CDR3 consists of 16 residues. The CDR3 coding sequence is TGTGCCAGCAGCGTAGACCCCCGGGACAGGGCCTACGAGCAGTACTTC. The encoded protein is CASSVDPRDRAYEQYF.

This clonotype appeared a few times. The chain combines TRBV15 with TRBJ2-1, with D perhaps matching TRBD2 (6 bases). The CDR3 has 18 amino acids. The germline CDR1 and CDR2 sequences are LNHNV and YYDKDF (reference sequence). V was cut by 1 base and J by 3 bases, with 19 bases left in between. As DNA, the CDR3 is TGTGCCACCAGCAGAGTCCCTGGGCGGAGGGGATACTACAATGAGCAGTTCTTC. It codes for CATSRVPGRRGYYNEQFF.

The CDR3 spells CASRLGGGVGEQYF. The CDR3 coding sequence is TGTGCCAGCAGACTAGGGGGCGGCGTTGGCGAGCAGTACTTC. The chain combines TRBV7-9 with TRBJ2-7, with 7 bases that match TRBD1. This CDR3 is built from 14 residues. Losses at the gene ends were 6 bases for V and 6 bases for J; bases not matched to a gene: 11. Germline V gene lookup returns CDR1 SEHNR and CDR2 FQNEAQ (reference sequence).

Only a few counts were recorded for this clonotype. This chain uses TRBV12-3 or TRBV12-4 with TRBJ2-2; D is perhaps TRBD1 (6 bases). The CDR3 extends over 13 amino acids. V dropped 10 bases and J dropped 3 bases, with 12 bases sitting between them. The CDR3 sequence: CATSDRYTGELFF. In DNA form, the CDR3 reads TGTGCCACCTCCGACAGGTACACCGGGGAGCTGTTTTTT.

This clonotype was seen ten or more times. The chain has TRBV5-4 and TRBJ2-1; 10 bases line up with TRBD2. Trimming at V came to 4 bases and at J to 5 bases, leaving 6 bases not matched to a gene. The germline V gene has CDR1 SGHNT and CDR2 YYREEE (reference sequence). The CDR3 is 15 residues long. As DNA, the CDR3 is TGTGCCAGCAGCCCGCGGACTAGCGGTAACAATGAGCAGTTCTTC. It encodes CASSPRTSGNNEQFF.